Each of the 32 T cell receptor beta chains below was sequenced from the same sample in a study of CD8 T cells in ankylosing spondylitis listed by TCRdb under 2017. Overall results and qualifications from the work: Blood from ankylosing spondylitis patients appeared to be characterized by a TCR beta motif composed of eight highly homologous amino acid variants.

Their cognate antigens are unknown. Library creation used 5' RACE. Sequencing took place on an Illumina HiSeq 2500. TCRdb applied fastp at Q25 and MiXCR to the public reads, then kept only in-frame beta chains. Every CDR3 protein is listed once, alongside the most common genes and DNA of its rows. The sample includes some 700,000 distinct CDR3 sequences, with around 20% observed a single time. Together, the top ten hold over 15% of the sample. Input material: blood, either unsorted or a sorted T cell fraction (not recorded which). These receptors originate from a male donor with ankylosing spondylitis.

Note on this clonotype: Relative to the germline gene, one junction end is altered; a read error may explain this. The chain links TRBV12-3 or TRBV12-4 to TRBJ2-7; weak D call: TRBD1 (6 bases). The CDR3 is 13 residues long. The CDR3 loop reads CASSLAITGQRIF. DNA of the CDR3: TGTGCCAGCAGTTTAGCCATCACCGGACAGCGGATCTTC.

The V call is TRBV10-3, the J call TRBJ2-7, with 11 bases identical to TRBD1. Germline CDR1 reads ENHRY; CDR2 reads SYGVKD. This CDR3 comprises 15 residues. V shed 5 bases, J shed 6 bases, and the junction held 9 bases outside the gene matches. The CDR3: CAISRGTGGAPEQYF. DNA of the CDR3: TGTGCCATCAGTAGGGGGACAGGGGGTGCCCCCGAGCAGTACTTC.

This rearrangement joins TRBV2 to TRBJ1-2, with 9 positions matching TRBD1. V was clipped by 6 bases and J by 5 bases; unmatched bases: 10. This CDR3 contains 15 residues. Germline V CDR1 and CDR2: SNHLY, FYNNEI. CDR3 DNA: TGTGCCAGCAGGGACGGACAGGGGTCTACTTATGGCTACACCTTC. As protein: CASRDGQGSTYGYTF.

This clonotype has only a few counts. The CDR3 DNA follows: TGTGCCAGCAGTTTAACCCCGGGTGATGGGAACGAGCAGTACTTC. It is translated as CASSLTPGDGNEQYF. This chain joins TRBV28 and TRBJ2-7; D is ambiguous. The V gene's germline CDR1 is MDHEN and CDR2 SYDVKM. The V and J ends lost 2 bases and 5 bases respectively, with 16 bases between them. This CDR3 is built from 15 residues.

V is TRBV24-1 and J is TRBJ2-2; D is perhaps TRBD1 (5 bases). V was trimmed by 3 bases and J by 3 bases, leaving 10 bases between them. Germline values: CDR1 KGHDR, CDR2 SFDVKD. CDR3 size: 15 residues. CDR3 DNA: TGTGCCACCAGTGATCAGACAGATTACACCGGGGAGCTGTTTTTT. This encodes CATSDQTDYTGELFF.

This clonotype was seen only a few times. The chain links TRBV7-9 to TRBJ2-1, with 10 bases aligning to TRBD1. This CDR3 comprises 14 residues. V shed 5 bases and J 13 bases; nucleotides not matched to a gene: 11. Germline V gene sequence: CDR1 SEHNR, CDR2 FQNEAQ (reference sequence). The CDR3 region is CASSPPGTGEGQFF. DNA for the CDR3: TGTGCCAGCAGCCCCCCTGGGACAGGGGAAGGTCAGTTCTTC.

This clonotype was detected a few times. This chain uses TRBV7-6 with TRBJ2-1, with no clear D. The CDR3 extends over 14 amino acids. V lost 2 bases and J 6 bases, leaving 11 bases between the germline ends. CDR1 and CDR2 from the germline V gene are SGHVS and FNYEAQ. CDR3 nucleotides: TGTGCCAGCAGCTTAAGCCTTACTGGCAATGAGCAGTTCTTC. It translates to CASSLSLTGNEQFF.

The chain employs TRBV7-9 and TRBJ2-7; maybe TRBD1 (5 bases). This CDR3 is 14 amino acids long. V was shortened by 5 bases and J by 3 bases, with 14 bases between the two germline ends. CDR1 SEHNR and CDR2 FQNEAQ come from the germline V gene (reference sequence). The CDR3 sequence: CASSPVGRDYEQYF. CDR3 DNA: TGTGCCAGCAGCCCGGTAGGCAGGGACTACGAGCAGTACTTC.

The sample holds a few counts of this clonotype. This chain joins TRBV7-6 and TRBJ2-5; D unclear. CDR1 and CDR2 (germline): SGHVS, FNYEAQ. Trimming removed 0 bases from V and 1 base from J, with 15 bases in between. The CDR3 sequence is 17 residues long. The CDR3 loop is CASSLAIVSRSQETQYF. CDR3 DNA: TGTGCCAGCAGCTTAGCGATCGTCAGCCGATCCCAAGAGACCCAGTACTTC.

This chain joins TRBV29-1 and TRBJ2-1; D remains unclear. The ends were cut back, 3 bases at V and 8 bases at J, with 5 bases in the middle. The CDR3 is 10 amino acids. CDR1 is SQVTM, CDR2 ANQGSEA, per germline. The CDR3 here is CSVEVDEQFF. CDR3 DNA sequence: TGCAGCGTTGAGGTGGATGAGCAGTTCTTC.

This sequence joins TRBV7-2 and TRBJ2-1; D is undetermined. This CDR3 is 16 amino acids long. Trimming removed 2 bases at V and 1 base at J, with 12 bases between. CDR1 is SGHTA, CDR2 FQGNSA, per germline. The CDR3 sequence is CASSLSWASSYNEQFF. The CDR3, as DNA: TGTGCCAGCAGCTTATCGTGGGCTAGTTCCTACAATGAGCAGTTCTTC.

As DNA, the CDR3 is TGCAGTGCTTCCCCTGGTAGCGGGATTTACGAGCAGTACTTC. Translation gives CSASPGSGIYEQYF. The rearrangement links TRBV20-1 to TRBJ2-7; 8 nucleotides align to TRBD2. Per the germline V gene, CDR1 is DFQATT and CDR2 is SNEGSKA (reference sequence). V lost 5 bases and J lost 4; bases outside the gene matches: 10. CDR3 size: 14 residues.

This clonotype showed up many times. The chain links TRBV29-1 to TRBJ2-2, with TRBD1 matching 10 bases. The CDR3 has 15 amino acids. Germline CDR1 is SQVTM and CDR2 is ANQGSEA. V gave up 7 bases and J gave up 4 bases; unmatched junction bases: 9. CDR3 sequence (DNA): TGCAGCGGGCGGATCAGGACAGGGGGCACCGGGGAGCTGTTTTTT. It codes for CSGRIRTGGTGELFF.

The genes are TRBV24-1 and TRBJ2-1; the D call may be TRBD1 or TRBD2 (5 bases each). This CDR3 has 15 amino acids. The ends were cut back, 2 bases at V and 8 bases at J, with 15 bases in the middle. CDR1 is KGHDR, CDR2 SFDVKD, per germline. The CDR3 coding sequence is TGTGCCACCAGTGATTGGGGGAAGGAGCGCGATGAGCAGTTCTTC. Residues: CATSDWGKERDEQFF.

The chain carries TRBV7-2 and TRBJ1-5; no reliable D call. The germline CDR1 and CDR2 sequences are SGHTA and FQGNSA. The CDR3 is 12 residues long. V lost 2 bases, J lost 5 bases, and 4 bases lay in between. The chain's CDR3 is CASSLYDQPQHF. Here the CDR3 DNA reads TGTGCCAGCAGCTTATACGATCAGCCCCAGCATTTT.

This clonotype was recorded a few times. The chain recombines TRBV7-2 with TRBJ2-1; TRBD2 matches at 7 bases. The trim removed 5 bases at V and 6 bases at J, leaving 4 bases unmatched. This CDR3 is built from 13 residues. Looked up from germline, CDR1 is SGHTA and CDR2 is FQGNSA. CDR3 DNA: TGTGCCAGCAGCCGCGGGGGTTTCAATGAGCAGTTCTTC. This translates into CASSRGGFNEQFF.

V and J are TRBV15 and TRBJ1-2, with D unresolved. The CDR3 sequence is 13 residues long. CDR1 and CDR2 from the germline V gene are LNHNV and YYDKDF (reference sequence). Trimming shortened V by 6 bases and J by 4 bases, and 12 bases separated the two germline ends. This chain's CDR3 is CATSLGTAYGYTF. The CDR3 DNA sequence: TGTGCCACCAGTCTTGGAACAGCCTATGGCTACACCTTC. Full variable domain (remainder filled in from reference TRBV15 and TRBJ1-2): DAMVIQNPRYQVTQFGKPVTLSCSQTLNHNVMYWYQQKSSQAPKLLFHYYDKDFNNEADTPDNFQSRRPNTSFCFLDIRSPGLGDTAMYLCATSLGTAYGYTFGSGTRLTVV.

The CDR3 nucleotides are TGTGCCAGCAGCACGAGGGGACAGCGAAACACCGGGGAGCTGTTTTTT. Protein sequence: CASSTRGQRNTGELFF. This rearrangement joins TRBV7-2 to TRBJ2-2, with 7 bases identical to TRBD1. CDR3 length: 16 residues. Germline CDR1 is SGHTA and CDR2 is FQGNSA. The V gene end was trimmed by 5 bases and the J gene end by 2 bases; junction bases not matched to a gene: 8.

The table lists this clonotype with a count of one. The gene calls are TRBV6-2 or TRBV6-3 and TRBJ1-2; D gene ambiguous. The CDR3 is 12 amino acids. Deletions cut 4 bases from V and 9 bases from J, with 12 bases between. Germline V gene lookup returns CDR1 MNHEY and CDR2 SVGEGT. CDR3 in amino acids: CASSSESYRYTF. DNA for the CDR3: TGTGCCAGCAGTTCCGAAAGTTACCGCTACACCTTC.

This clonotype appeared a few times. J is TRBJ1-2 and V is TRBV4-2; D gene unclear. Germline V gene data show CDR1 as LGHNA and CDR2 as YNFKEQ. V dropped 0 bases and J dropped 2 bases, with 10 bases sitting between them. The CDR3 has 15 residues. The CDR3 nucleotides are TGTGCCAGCAGCCAAGATCATGGGCCGAACTATGGCTACACCTTC. It codes for CASSQDHGPNYGYTF.

This clonotype was recorded only once. The V and J genes are TRBV2 and TRBJ2-7; TRBD1 might be the D (5 bases). Trimming removed 1 base at V and 3 bases at J, with 13 bases between. CDR1 and CDR2 from the germline V gene are SNHLY and FYNNEI. This CDR3 has 15 residues. CDR3 sequence reads: CASSEVRALNYEQYF. The CDR3 nucleotides read TGTGCCAGCAGTGAAGTCAGGGCCCTCAACTACGAGCAGTACTTC.

DNA of the CDR3: TGTGCCAGCAGCGCAACCTCCGGGACTAGCCCCGGGGAGCTGTTTTTT. Its translation is CASSATSGTSPGELFF. The chain couples TRBV7-7 to TRBJ2-2; TRBD2 matches 9 bases. Germline assignment: CDR1 SSHAT and CDR2 FNYEAQ (reference sequence). The junction had 10 bases not matched to a gene; V was cut back by 5 bases and J by 6 bases. This CDR3 is built from 16 residues.

The CDR3 DNA reads as TGCGCCAGCAGCTCTGGGGGAACCAGCTATGGCTACACCTTC. Protein: CASSSGGTSYGYTF. This chain connects TRBV5-1 to TRBJ1-2; maybe TRBD1 (5 bases). The CDR3 runs 14 residues. The ends were cut back, 3 bases at V and 4 bases at J, with 13 bases in the middle. Germline-derived CDR1 and CDR2 are SGHRS and YFSETQ.

This clonotype was detected ten times or more. V and J are TRBV5-1 and TRBJ1-1; 9 bases are a match to TRBD1. The germline gives CDR1 SGHRS, CDR2 YFSETQ. This CDR3 is 17 amino acids long. The V segment lost 1 base and the J segment 0 bases; nucleotides outside the gene matches: 7. The CDR3 nucleotides read TGCGCCAGCAGCTTGTTTGGACAGGGGAACATGAACACTGAAGCTTTCTTT. It specifies CASSLFGQGNMNTEAFF.

The genes are TRBV20-1 and TRBJ2-1, with D perhaps matching TRBD2 (5 bases). The CDR3 has 13 residues. Trimming removed 6 bases at V and 6 bases at J, with 15 bases between. Germline V lookup: CDR1 DFQATT, CDR2 SNEGSKA (reference sequence). The CDR3 protein is CSAPGSAPNEQFF. In DNA form, the CDR3 reads TGCAGTGCCCCGGGTAGCGCCCCCAATGAGCAGTTCTTC.

The chain has TRBV29-1 and TRBJ2-4, with 7 nucleotides matching TRBD1. From germline, CDR1 is SQVTM and CDR2 ANQGSEA. The CDR3 has 12 residues. The trim removed 4 bases at V and 5 bases at J, leaving 2 bases unmatched. The DNA of the CDR3 is TGCAGCGTTGCAGGGGGAGAAAACATTCAGTACTTC. Its protein product is CSVAGGENIQYF.

This CDR3 is CASRAPARETQYF. The CDR3 DNA is TGTGCCAGCCGGGCACCTGCGAGGGAGACCCAGTACTTC. This sequence joins TRBV12-3 or TRBV12-4 and TRBJ2-5; D is uncertain. Trimming left V 8 bases short and J 5 bases short, with 15 bases between. CDR3 size: 13 residues.

This clonotype was observed a few times. The CDR3 region is CASSQGTSGRLDEQFF. Written as DNA, the CDR3 is TGCGCCAGCAGCCAAGGGACTAGCGGGAGATTGGATGAGCAGTTCTTC. The chain combines TRBV4-3 with TRBJ2-1; TRBD2 agrees at 13 bases. Germline CDR1 is LGHNA and CDR2 is YSLEER. J was trimmed by 8 bases and V by 1 base; bases with no gene match: 5. The CDR3 loop spans 16 amino acids.

Notes on this clonotype: The CDR3 carries no conserved terminal phenylalanine or tryptophan, so it likely arises from a read error. CDR3 sequence reads: CASRNRGHEKLFS. Written as DNA, the CDR3 is TGTGCCAGCAGAAATAGGGGGCATGAAAAACTGTTTTCT. The chain uses TRBV25-1 and TRBJ1-4; TRBD1 aligns across 7 bases. This CDR3 has 13 residues. The junction had 4 bases not matched to a gene; V was cut back by 6 bases and J by 6 bases. The V gene's germline CDR1 is MGHDK and CDR2 SYGVNS.

J is TRBJ2-1 and V is TRBV13; 12 bases agree with TRBD2. The CDR3 covers 18 residues. The V segment lost 3 bases and the J segment 0 bases; nucleotides outside the gene matches: 6. Germline V gives CDR1 PRHDT, CDR2 FYEKMQ (reference sequence). CDR3 nucleotide sequence: TGTGCCAGCAGCTTTCTAGCGGGAGGGCCCAGCTCCTACAATGAGCAGTTCTTC. This codes for CASSFLAGGPSSYNEQFF.

In this sample, this clonotype turned up once. The final CDR3 position lacks the conserved phenylalanine or tryptophan, pointing to a likely read error. This sequence joins TRBV29-1 and TRBJ2-7; 7 bases map to TRBD1. V lost 5 bases, J lost 3 bases, and 13 bases stayed unmatched. CDR1 is SQVTM, CDR2 ANQGSEA, per germline. CDR3 length equals 15 residues. As DNA, the CDR3 is TGCAGCGTTTTGGGGAACCGGGACAGCCGCTACGAGCAGTACTCC. Translated, it gives CSVLGNRDSRYEQYS.

The chain employs TRBV4-1 and TRBJ2-5; D is possibly TRBD2 (7 bases). The CDR3 totals 18 residues. Per the germline V gene, CDR1 is MGHRA and CDR2 is YSYEKL. The ends were cut back, 0 bases at V and 5 bases at J, with 22 bases in the middle. CDR3 loop: CASSQEMRGREVEETQYF. In nucleotides, the CDR3 is TGCGCCAGCAGCCAAGAGATGAGGGGGAGGGAGGTAGAGGAGACCCAGTACTTC.